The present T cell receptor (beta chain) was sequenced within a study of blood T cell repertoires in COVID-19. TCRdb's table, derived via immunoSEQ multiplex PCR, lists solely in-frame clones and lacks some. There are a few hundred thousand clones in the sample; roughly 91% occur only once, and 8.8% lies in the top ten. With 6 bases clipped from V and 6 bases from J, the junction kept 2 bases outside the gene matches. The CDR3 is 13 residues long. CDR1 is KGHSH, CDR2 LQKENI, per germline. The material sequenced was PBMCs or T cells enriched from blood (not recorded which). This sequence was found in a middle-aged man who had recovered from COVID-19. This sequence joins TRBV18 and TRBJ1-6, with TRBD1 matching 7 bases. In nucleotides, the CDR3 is TGTGCCAGCTCCCGGGACAGTAATTCACCCCTCCACTTT. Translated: CASSRDSNSPLHF.